This passage covers 25 T cell receptor beta chains from one sample sequenced in a study of CD8 T cells in Susac syndrome. Reverse transcription of 0.5 to 1 ug RNA was carried out with random hexamers. A single record per CDR3 protein comes from TCRdb applying MiXCR to the immunoSEQ multiplex PCR reads. The profile covers roughly 100,000 distinct CDR3 sequences, with around 94% appearing a single time and around 0.41% taken by the ten largest. The sequencing input was CD8+ T cells from PBMCs. These TCRs come from a human donor with Susac syndrome.

V is TRBV5-4 and J is TRBJ2-7; 16 positions match TRBD2. Germline V CDR1 and CDR2: SGHNT, YYREEE (reference sequence). J lost 4 bases, V lost 4 bases, and 5 bases had no gene match. The CDR3 runs 16 residues. The CDR3 sequence is CASSAGLAGGSYEQYF. CDR3 sequence (DNA): TGTGCCAGCAGCGCGGGACTAGCGGGGGGGTCGTACGAGCAGTACTTC.

V and J are TRBV4-3 and TRBJ2-2; the D gene is possibly TRBD1 (5 bases). The V gene lost 0 bases and the J gene lost 10 bases, with 9 bases spanning the gap. From germline, CDR1 is LGHNA and CDR2 YSLEER. The CDR3 extends over 13 amino acids. For the CDR3, the DNA is TGCGCCAGCAGCCAAGATTCAGGGCAGGAGCTGTTTTTT. Its translation: CASSQDSGQELFF.

This chain links TRBV5-5 with TRBJ2-4; a weak D match, TRBD2 (6 bases). V lost 0 bases and J lost 12, with 10 bases in between. Per the germline V gene, CDR1 is SGHKS and CDR2 is YYEKEE (reference sequence). CDR3 size: 12 residues. As DNA, the CDR3 is TGTGCCAGCAGCTTGGCCGGAGGGGATCAGTACTTC. This sequence encodes CASSLAGGDQYF.

A single count supports this clonotype. The V gene is TRBV29-1, the J gene TRBJ2-3; 9 bases match TRBD2. The CDR3 is made up of 15 amino acids. The germline gives CDR1 SQVTM, CDR2 ANQGSEA. Trimming at V came to 3 bases and at J to 6 bases, leaving 10 bases not matched to a gene. CDR3 in DNA: TGCAGCGTTGAGGTCGATAGCGGGGGAACGGATACGCAGTATTTT. It encodes CSVEVDSGGTDTQYF.

The chain carries TRBV5-6 and TRBJ2-7, with D tentatively TRBD2 (6 bases). CDR3 length: 15 residues. Trimming stripped 4 bases from V and 4 bases from J, with 18 bases between. CDR1 is SGHDT, CDR2 YYEEEE, per germline. The CDR3 nucleotides read TGTGCCAGCAGCCCGGAAGCTTCGGGGACTTACGAGCAGTACTTC. Translation: CASSPEASGTYEQYF.

V is TRBV29-1 and J is TRBJ2-7, with D possibly being TRBD1 (5 bases). The CDR3 consists of 12 residues. Looked up from germline, CDR1 is SQVTM and CDR2 is ANQGSEA. Deletions cut 4 bases from V and 5 bases from J, with 12 bases between. In DNA, the CDR3 is TGCAGCGTTGCGCAGGGTTCGCACGAGCAGTACTTC. Translation: CSVAQGSHEQYF.

This chain uses TRBV18 with TRBJ2-1; perhaps TRBD1 as D (5 bases). The CDR3 runs 15 residues. The V end lost 4 bases, the J end lost 0 bases, and 10 bases lay between the germline ends. Germline lookup yields CDR1 KGHSH and CDR2 LQKENI. CDR3 protein: CASSLGQNSYNEQFF. The CDR3 DNA follows: TGTGCCAGCTCACTGGGGCAGAACTCCTACAATGAGCAGTTCTTC. The full variable domain, its missing parts supplied by reference TRBV18 and TRBJ2-1, is NAGVMQNPRHLVRRRGQEARLRCSPMKGHSHVYWYRQLPEEGLKFMVYLQKENIIDESGMPKERFSAEFPKEGPSILRIQQVVRGDSAAYFCASSLGQNSYNEQFFGPGTRLTVL.

The V and J genes are TRBV7-7 and TRBJ2-7; a weak D match, TRBD2 (5 bases). Germline loops: CDR1 SSHAT, CDR2 FNYEAQ (reference sequence). The CDR3 has 15 amino acids. The germline V and J ends were trimmed by 0 bases and 3 bases, with 12 bases remaining between them. The CDR3 is CASSLAYGLDYEQYF. The CDR3 DNA reads TGTGCCAGCAGCTTAGCTTACGGACTGGACTACGAGCAGTACTTC.

This chain connects TRBV3-1 to TRBJ2-7; 7 positions match TRBD1. V shed 2 bases, J shed 0 bases, and the junction held 7 bases outside the gene matches. The germline V gene encodes CDR1 LGHDT and CDR2 YNNKEL (reference sequence). The CDR3 has 16 amino acids. The CDR3 DNA sequence: TGTGCCAGCAGCCAAACCGGACAGGAGAGCTCCTACGAGCAGTACTTC. Its translation is CASSQTGQESSYEQYF.

The genes are TRBV23-1 and TRBJ1-2, with 7 bases identical to TRBD1. TRBV23-1 is assigned to the ORF class and has an uncertain function. The CDR3 is 11 amino acids. Losses at the gene ends were 10 bases for V and 4 bases for J; bases not matched to a gene: 3. CDR3 DNA sequence: TGCGCCAAGGGACAGCTCTATGGCTACACCTTC. Amino acids: CAKGQLYGYTF.

This rearrangement joins TRBV14 to TRBJ1-2; D gene unclear. CDR1 and CDR2 from the germline V gene are SGHDN and FVKESK. The germline V and J ends were trimmed by 0 bases and 0 bases, with 8 bases remaining between them. The CDR3 length is 15 residues. The CDR3 here is CASSQDRKANYGYTF. CDR3 in DNA: TGTGCCAGCAGCCAAGATCGAAAGGCTAACTATGGCTACACCTTC.

The CDR3 spells CASRAGLNEQFF. The CDR3 nucleotides read TGCGCCAGCAGGGCGGGTTTGAATGAGCAGTTCTTC. V is TRBV5-1 and J is TRBJ2-1; the D gene is possibly TRBD2 (5 bases). CDR3 length equals 12 residues. Trimming left V 5 bases short and J 7 bases short, with 10 bases between. CDR1 is SGHRS and CDR2 is YFSETQ in the germline V gene.

This rearrangement joins TRBV20-1 to TRBJ1-5, with 10 bases lining up with TRBD1. Per the germline V gene, CDR1 is DFQATT and CDR2 is SNEGSKA (reference sequence). CDR3 size: 15 residues. V shed 4 bases, J shed 8 bases, and the junction held 11 bases outside the gene matches. The CDR3 DNA reads TGCAGTGCTATAGACAGGGGGCGCGGAGAAGAGCCCCAGCATTTT. It specifies CSAIDRGRGEEPQHF.

This chain joins TRBV9 and TRBJ2-5; TRBD1 aligns across 8 bases. V was clipped by 3 bases and J by 2 bases; unmatched bases: 6. There are 15 residues in the CDR3. The germline gives CDR1 SGDLS, CDR2 YYNGEE. CDR3 protein: CASSAGQGPQETQYF. The CDR3 region has the DNA TGTGCCAGCAGCGCCGGACAGGGTCCACAAGAGACCCAGTACTTC.

The CDR3 spells CSVERETGANTEAFF. In nucleotides, the CDR3 is TGCAGCGTTGAGAGGGAGACAGGGGCGAACACTGAAGCTTTCTTT. The rearrangement links TRBV29-1 to TRBJ1-1; 8 bases align to TRBD1. V lost 3 bases, J lost 1 base, and 7 bases stayed unmatched. This CDR3 comprises 15 residues. CDR1 and CDR2 from the germline V gene are SQVTM and ANQGSEA.

The V and J genes are TRBV27 and TRBJ2-5; D is possibly TRBD2 (6 bases). Germline loops: CDR1 MNHEY, CDR2 SMNVEV (reference sequence). The CDR3 spans 13 residues. The V gene lost 8 bases and the J gene lost 4 bases, with 14 bases spanning the gap. The CDR3 DNA reads as TGTGCCAGCGGGGGACTTACGGGAGAGACCCAGTACTTC. This gives the protein CASGGLTGETQYF.

This clonotype was seen a few times. In nucleotides, the CDR3 is TGTGCCAGCAGTCTCCGTGGTAGCCAAGAGACCCAGTACTTC. This codes for CASSLRGSQETQYF. V and J are TRBV27 and TRBJ2-5; unclear D gene. The germline V gene has CDR1 MNHEY and CDR2 SMNVEV (reference sequence). The CDR3 has 14 amino acids. V dropped 5 bases and J dropped 1 base, with 11 bases sitting between them.

This clonotype showed up just once. This chain connects TRBV3-1 to TRBJ1-1, with D possibly matching TRBD1 (6 bases). This CDR3 comprises 14 residues. The germline gives CDR1 LGHDT, CDR2 YNNKEL (reference sequence). Trimming shortened V by 0 bases and J by 3 bases, and 8 bases separated the two germline ends. CDR3 in DNA: TGTGCCAGCAGCCAAGACAGGGGCCACACTGAAGCTTTCTTT. Its translation: CASSQDRGHTEAFF.

This chain uses TRBV9 with TRBJ2-2, with 11 bases fitting TRBD1. Germline CDR1 and CDR2: SGDLS and YYNGEE. V was clipped by 4 bases and J by 5 bases; unmatched bases: 4. This CDR3 region has 15 residues. CDR3 in amino acids: CASSPGTGGTGELFF. In nucleotides, the CDR3 is TGTGCCAGCAGCCCGGGGACAGGGGGGACCGGGGAGCTGTTTTTT. The entire variable domain, with the rest obtained from reference TRBV9 and TRBJ2-2, is as follows: DSGVTQTPKHLITATGQRVTLRCSPRSGDLSVYWYQQSLDQGLQFLIQYYNGEERAKGNILERFSAQQFPDLHSELNLSSLELGDSALYFCASSPGTGGTGELFFGEGSRLTVL.

The V and J genes are TRBV12-3 or TRBV12-4 and TRBJ2-7; 9 nucleotides match TRBD1. This CDR3 spans 15 amino acids. The J segment lost 3 bases and the V segment lost 5 bases, leaving 8 bases of the junction unmatched. CDR3 coding DNA: TGTGCCAGCAGTCCCCGTGGGGACAGGGTCTACGAGCAGTACTTC. This sequence encodes CASSPRGDRVYEQYF.

The V call is TRBV13, the J call TRBJ2-7; TRBD1 agrees at 10 bases. The germline V gene has CDR1 PRHDT and CDR2 FYEKMQ (reference sequence). With V trimmed by 3 bases and J by 6 bases, 2 bases remained unmatched. This CDR3 has 13 amino acids. The CDR3 here is CASSLGQGTEQYF. CDR3 DNA: TGTGCCAGCAGCTTGGGACAGGGGACCGAGCAGTACTTC.

The chain has TRBV7-6 and TRBJ2-7; D might be TRBD1 (5 bases). The CDR3 runs to 14 residues. Trimming stripped 0 bases from V and 2 bases from J, with 8 bases between. CDR1 SGHVS and CDR2 FNYEAQ come from the germline V gene. CDR3 coding DNA: TGTGCCAGCAGCTTAGCCACAGGAACCTACGAGCAGTACTTC. Its protein product is CASSLATGTYEQYF.

This sequence joins TRBV15 and TRBJ1-5; 11 positions agree with TRBD1. The CDR3 totals 14 residues. CDR1 is LNHNV, CDR2 YYDKDF, per germline (reference sequence). The V segment lost 4 bases and the J segment 6 bases; nucleotides outside the gene matches: 2. The DNA for the CDR3 is TGTGCCACCAGCACTGGGACAGGGGGTCAGCCCCAGCATTTT. It translates to CATSTGTGGQPQHF.

V gene TRBV9 combines with J gene TRBJ2-5, with D perhaps assigned TRBD1 or TRBD2 (5 bases each). Trimming took 0 bases from V and 4 from J, leaving 13 bases between them. The V gene's germline CDR1 is SGDLS and CDR2 YYNGEE. This CDR3 region has 15 residues. CDR3 amino acids: CASSVVGTLGETQYF. CDR3 DNA sequence: TGTGCCAGCAGCGTAGTGGGGACCCTGGGAGAGACCCAGTACTTC.

V and J are TRBV7-9 and TRBJ1-2; D might be TRBD1 (6 bases). V was shortened by 3 bases and J by 4 bases, with 12 bases between the two germline ends. Germline V gene lookup returns CDR1 SEHNR and CDR2 FQNEAQ (reference sequence). The CDR3 runs 14 residues. CDR3 nucleotide sequence: TGTGCCAGCAGCTTTTCGGGGGGCGGCTATGGCTACACCTTC. It translates to CASSFSGGGYGYTF.